The 12 T cell receptor beta chains presented below share a single source sample, sequenced in a study of cytomegalovirus exposure and HLA in healthy donors. PCR used 60 Vbeta primers and 13 Jbeta primers. TCRdb's table, derived via immunoSEQ multiplex PCR, lists solely in-frame clones and lacks some. The sample records hundreds of thousands of clones, about 89% being singletons. The sequencing sample was made of PBMCs. The receptors come from a woman aged 18-29 years in good health and CMV-seronegative.

V is TRBV15 and J is TRBJ1-5, with D perhaps matching TRBD1 (5 bases). Trimming took off 0 bases at V and 3 bases at J, with 6 bases between the two ends. The CDR3 has 14 amino acids. Germline CDR1 LNHNV, CDR2 YYDKDF (reference sequence). The CDR3 DNA sequence: TGTGCCACCAGCAGAGACAGGGACAATCAGCCCCAGCATTTT. This gives the protein CATSRDRDNQPQHF.

The rearrangement links TRBV29-1 to TRBJ2-1; the D is unclear. Per the germline V gene, CDR1 is SQVTM and CDR2 is ANQGSEA. V gave up 5 bases and J gave up 9 bases, with 17 bases separating them. The CDR3 sequence is 13 residues long. CDR3 DNA: TGCAGCGTTTCACGCGGATCTAACTCTGAGCAGTTCTTC. Its protein is CSVSRGSNSEQFF.

The CDR3 region is CASSPPLAAPNEQFF. Here the CDR3 DNA reads TGTGCCAGCTCACCACCGTTAGCGGCACCCAATGAGCAGTTCTTC. The gene calls are TRBV18 and TRBJ2-1, with D possibly TRBD2 on 6 matching bases. V lost 0 bases and J 6 bases, leaving 12 bases between the germline ends. In germline, CDR1 is KGHSH, CDR2 LQKENI. The CDR3 is 15 residues long.

CDR3 in amino acids: CASSFSRGDYGYTF. The CDR3 DNA reads TGTGCCAGCAGCTTTTCCAGGGGCGACTATGGCTACACCTTC. The V gene is TRBV7-8, the J gene TRBJ1-2; D might be TRBD1 (6 bases). V was trimmed by 3 bases and J by 3 bases, leaving 11 bases between them. Per germline, CDR1 SGHVS and CDR2 FQNEAQ. This CDR3 region has 14 residues.

The V call is TRBV10-1, the J call TRBJ2-7; 7 bases are shared with TRBD1. CDR1 and CDR2 (germline): WNHNN, SYGVQD (reference sequence). CDR3 length: 14 amino acids. Trimming at V came to 5 bases and at J to 6 bases, leaving 10 bases not matched to a gene. The CDR3 DNA reads as TGCGCCAGCAGTCCGGGACAGACCGTTCCCGAGCAGTACTTC. Protein sequence: CASSPGQTVPEQYF.

The rearrangement uses TRBV6-5 and TRBJ1-1; TRBD1 matches at 10 bases. This CDR3 is 14 amino acids long. V gave up 4 bases and J gave up 5 bases; unmatched junction bases: 4. Germline CDR1 reads MNHEY; CDR2 reads SVGAGI. The CDR3 sequence is CASSSTGGETEAFF. The CDR3 DNA reads as TGTGCCAGCAGTTCGACAGGGGGCGAGACTGAAGCTTTCTTT.

There are a few counts of this clone. Here the CDR3 DNA reads TGTGCCAGTAGGATGCTAGCGGGGGGGCCTCCAGGTCGCAATGAGCAGTTCTTC. Translation gives CASRMLAGGPPGRNEQFF. The chain joins TRBV19 to TRBJ2-1, with 12 bases matching TRBD2. V lost 6 bases, J lost 6 bases, and 15 bases stayed unmatched. The germline V gene has CDR1 LNHDA and CDR2 SQIVND (reference sequence). The CDR3 has 18 amino acids. Drawing the rest from reference TRBV19 and TRBJ2-1, the complete variable domain is DGGITQSPKYLFRKEGQNVTLSCEQNLNHDAMYWYRQDPGQGLRLIYYSQIVNDFQKGDIAEGYSVSREKKESFPLTVTSAQKNPTAFYLCASRMLAGGPPGRNEQFFGPGTRLTVL.

This chain links TRBV19 with TRBJ2-3; the D gene is possibly TRBD2 (6 bases). The CDR3 extends over 13 amino acids. Looked up from germline, CDR1 is LNHDA and CDR2 is SQIVND (reference sequence). The germline V and J ends were trimmed by 6 bases and 1 base, with 8 bases remaining between them. CDR3 nucleotide sequence: TGTGCCAGTAGGGCTAGCGGCACAGATACGCAGTATTTT. The encoded protein is CASRASGTDTQYF.

This chain links TRBV11-2 with TRBJ2-1; 8 bases line up with TRBD1. Trimming took 5 bases from V and 5 from J; bases not matched to a gene: 8. Germline V lookup: CDR1 SGHAT, CDR2 FQNNGV. The CDR3 is 15 amino acids. Written as DNA, the CDR3 is TGTGCCAGCAGCCCCTCCCTGGACAGGGACAATGAGCAGTTCTTC. This gives the protein CASSPSLDRDNEQFF.

The rearrangement links TRBV9 to TRBJ1-5, with 8 bases that match TRBD1. CDR3 length equals 15 residues. CDR1 and CDR2 (germline): SGDLS, YYNGEE. Germline trimming cut 2 bases from V and 6 bases from J; bases unmatched to any gene: 7. CDR3 DNA: TGTGCCAGCAGCGTGGAGACAGGGGCAGGTCAGCCCCAGCATTTT. Its translation: CASSVETGAGQPQHF.

The chain couples TRBV10-2 to TRBJ2-5; 7 nucleotides align to TRBD2. The junction had 8 bases not matched to a gene; V was cut back by 0 bases and J by 1 base. There are 17 residues in the CDR3. Germline-derived CDR1 and CDR2 are WSHSY and SAAADI. The CDR3 DNA is TGCGCCAGCAGTGAGTCGACGCGGGGGAGCCTCCAAGAGACCCAGTACTTC. Its protein is CASSESTRGSLQETQYF.

The chain recombines TRBV2 with TRBJ2-1; TRBD1 matches at 7 bases. The CDR3 consists of 15 residues. The ends lost 5 bases at V and 1 base at J; junction bases unmatched: 5. CDR1 is SNHLY, CDR2 FYNNEI, per germline. DNA for the CDR3: TGTGCCAGCAGTCGTGCAGGGGGTTCCTACAATGAGCAGTTCTTC. Translation gives CASSRAGGSYNEQFF.